The 5 T cell receptor beta chains below all came from one sample that was sequenced in a study of PD-L1 blockade in urothelial cancer. Noted time point: pretreatment peripheral blood. Produced via immunoSEQ multiplex PCR; TCRdb's table is partial and in-frame only. The table has roughly 130,000 clones, 65% to 85% seen once; the top ten hold 3.2%. Sequenced here: PBMCs, sampled around atezolizumab (anti-PD-L1) treatment. These receptors originate from a man aged 45-65 years with urothelial cancer.

J is TRBJ2-1 and V is TRBV6-6; 14 nucleotides agree with TRBD2. Germline V gene sequence: CDR1 MNHNY, CDR2 SVGAGI (reference sequence). This CDR3 is 15 amino acids long. V lost 2 bases to trimming and J lost 9 bases; unmatched junction nucleotides: 3. The CDR3 sequence is CASSYPTSGRAEQFF. In nucleotides, the CDR3 is TGTGCCAGCAGTTACCCGACTAGCGGGAGGGCTGAGCAGTTCTTC.

This CDR3 reads CASSLVLGEEDTQYF. CDR3 coding DNA: TGTGCCAGCAGCTTAGTATTGGGGGAGGAAGATACGCAGTATTTT. The chain is built from TRBV11-1 and TRBJ2-3, with D perhaps matching TRBD2 (6 bases). There are 15 residues in the CDR3. Germline V gene lookup returns CDR1 SGHAT and CDR2 FQDESV (reference sequence). V was shortened by 1 base and J by 5 bases, with 13 bases between the two germline ends.

The V and J genes are TRBV28 and TRBJ1-5; 7 nucleotides agree with TRBD1. Losses at the gene ends were 7 bases for V and 3 bases for J; bases not matched to a gene: 6. The germline gives CDR1 MDHEN, CDR2 SYDVKM. This CDR3 is 14 amino acids long. The CDR3 bases are TGTGCCAGCAAAGTGGGACAGCTCAATCAGCCCCAGCATTTT. Amino acid sequence: CASKVGQLNQPQHF.

This clone was detected only a few times. The gene calls are TRBV19 and TRBJ2-5, with D maybe TRBD1 (6 bases). CDR3 length equals 14 residues. The germline V gene has CDR1 LNHDA and CDR2 SQIVND (reference sequence). Trimming removed 5 bases from V and 5 bases from J, with 15 bases in between. The CDR3 loop reads CASSLGQLLETQYF. The DNA for the CDR3 is TGTGCCAGTAGTCTCGGACAGCTCTTGGAGACCCAGTACTTC.

The chain employs TRBV21-1 and TRBJ2-1; whether TRBD2, the table's D call, matches the DNA was not checked. TRBV21-1 counts as a pseudogene. This CDR3 is built from 17 residues. The CDR3: CASNRGGRSSSYNEQFF. As DNA, the CDR3 is TGTGCCAGCAACCGGGGCGGGAGATCTAGTTCCTACAATGAGCAGTTCTTC.